This T cell receptor (beta chain) derives from a study of shared clonotypes between healthy human individuals. General study findings and limits: Researchers found naive subsets generally carried larger estimated richness than memory subsets.

The CDR3 spans 15 residues. Trimming shortened V by 0 bases and J by 7 bases, and 14 bases separated the two germline ends. Germline V gene lookup returns CDR1 SGHRS and CDR2 YFSETQ. This table comes from immunoSEQ multiplex PCR, and its TCRdb copy is limited to in-frame clones, with some not included. The table shows 950,000 to 1,300,000 clones, with about 75% occurring only once. As concerns this clone: Its matching antigen is unknown.

The sequenced material came from memory CD4+ T cells sorted from blood. The subset was: CD45RA-negative fraction. The receptor was isolated from a man in his late teens or twenties in good health. The V and J genes are TRBV5-1 and TRBJ2-1, with unresolved D. CDR3 protein: CASSLAVGEWNEQFF. In DNA, the CDR3 is TGCGCCAGCAGCTTGGCCGTTGGGGAATGGAATGAGCAGTTCTTC.